The 5 T cell receptor beta chains presented below share a single source sample, sequenced in a study of blood T cell repertoires in COVID-19. TCRdb keeps only in-frame clones here, not all; method: immunoSEQ multiplex PCR. Of hundreds of thousands of clones listed, 80% to 90% are singletons. Sequenced material: peripheral blood. These receptors were collected from an elderly woman with acute or convalescent COVID-19.

V is TRBV28 and J is TRBJ2-3, with TRBD2 as a possible D gene (5 bases). Trimming cost V 6 bases and J 5 bases, with 21 bases left between them. This CDR3 has 16 amino acids. Looked up from germline, CDR1 is MDHEN and CDR2 is SYDVKM. The CDR3 sequence is CASSPPTSLAGDTQYF. CDR3 DNA sequence: TGTGCCAGCAGCCCCCCAACTAGTCTAGCAGGAGATACGCAGTATTTT.

The genes are TRBV28 and TRBJ1-2; TRBD1 agrees at 8 bases. There are 15 residues in the CDR3. V lost 4 bases to trimming and J lost 4 bases; unmatched junction nucleotides: 8. CDR1 MDHEN and CDR2 SYDVKM come from the germline V gene. Written as DNA, the CDR3 is TGTGCCAGCAGTTCTCAGTACAGGGGGGCCTATGGCTACACCTTC. Its translation is CASSSQYRGAYGYTF.

The chain recombines TRBV6-5 with TRBJ1-1; perhaps TRBD1 as D (5 bases). The V end lost 4 bases, the J end lost 4 bases, and 7 bases lay between the germline ends. Germline V gene lookup returns CDR1 MNHEY and CDR2 SVGAGI. The CDR3 is made up of 12 amino acids. The CDR3 spells CASSSQGTEAFF. In DNA, the CDR3 is TGTGCCAGCAGTTCCCAGGGCACTGAAGCTTTCTTT.

A single count supports this clone. This rearrangement joins TRBV21-1 to TRBJ2-3; the table's TRBD2 call for D was not verified on the DNA. TRBV21-1 is described as a pseudogene. This CDR3 spans 16 amino acids. CDR3 amino acids: CASSYLNAGSTDTQYF. The CDR3 DNA reads as TGTGCCAGCAGCTACTTAAATGCGGGGAGCACAGATACGCAGTATTTT.

This chain uses TRBV9 with TRBJ1-3; the D is unclear. This CDR3 region has 16 residues. Germline V lookup: CDR1 SGDLS, CDR2 YYNGEE. Deletions cut 0 bases from V and 0 bases from J, with 10 bases between. CDR3 sequence (DNA): TGTGCCAGCAGCGTAGGGCCAGGCGACTCTGGAAACACCATATATTTT. This gives the protein CASSVGPGDSGNTIYF.